This T cell receptor (beta chain) was sequenced during a study of T cells after yellow fever vaccination. MiXCR, run by TCRdb on the 5' RACE reads, gives a single entry per CDR3 protein. The repertoire consists of 55,000 to 70,000 distinct CDR3 sequences, with about 7% occurring once and the leading ten covering under 45%. Per the germline V gene, CDR1 is SEHNR and CDR2 is FQNEAQ (reference sequence). The CDR3 consists of 14 residues. The ends lost 5 bases at V and 4 bases at J; junction bases unmatched: 5. The V call is TRBV7-9, the J call TRBJ2-5, with TRBD1 matching over 9 bases. The receptor's source is a man aged 18 to 30 who received the YFV17D yellow fever vaccine. The sequencing here drew on CD8+ T cells sorted from PBMCs, taken about 41 days after the first yellow fever vaccination. CDR3 region: CASSANRGRETQYF. Written as DNA, the CDR3 is TGTGCCAGCAGCGCTAACAGGGGGCGAGAGACCCAGTACTTC.